Shown below are 11 T cell receptor beta chains from a single sample sequenced in a study of OX40 agonist ivuxolimab in advanced cancers. Sequencing was performed with immunoSEQ multiplex PCR; in TCRdb, only in-frame clones are kept and a portion is missing. This sample has fewer than 75,000 clones, with about 88% found just once. Sequencing used CD4+ or CD8+ T cells sorted from blood, obtained in a trial of the OX40 agonist ivuxolimab. The source of these receptors is an adult with an advanced solid tumor such as melanoma, head and neck, liver or kidney cancer.

This clone has a handful of counts. The gene calls are TRBV28 and TRBJ2-7, with 11 bases lining up with TRBD1. The CDR3 covers 13 residues. The V segment lost 6 bases and the J segment 3 bases; nucleotides outside the gene matches: 1. Germline CDR1 MDHEN, CDR2 SYDVKM. The CDR3 DNA reads as TGTGCCAGCAGGGGACAGGGGGTCTACGAGCAGTACTTC. This codes for CASRGQGVYEQYF.

This chain joins TRBV30 and TRBJ2-5, with a tentative D call TRBD1 (5 bases). The CDR3 extends over 12 amino acids. Trimming stripped 3 bases from V and 1 base from J, with 6 bases between. Germline V CDR1 and CDR2: GTSNPN, SVGIG (reference sequence). DNA of the CDR3: TGTGCCTGGAGAACAGGCCAAGAGACCCAGTACTTC. This sequence encodes CAWRTGQETQYF.

The V call is TRBV10-3, the J call TRBJ1-1; D call uncertain. This CDR3 is built from 13 residues. V lost 4 bases to trimming and J lost 12 bases, with 18 bases between them. CDR1 and CDR2 from the germline V gene are ENHRY and SYGVKD. In nucleotides, the CDR3 is TGTGCCATCAGTGGCGGCAGAGCGGGTTATACTTTCTTT. Protein product: CAISGGRAGYTFF.

V usage is TRBV5-6 and J usage is TRBJ1-5; D not resolved. The CDR3 covers 15 residues. Trimming removed 0 bases at V and 2 bases at J, with 9 bases between. The germline gives CDR1 SGHDT, CDR2 YYEEEE. The CDR3 here is CASSLATWGNQPQHF. CDR3 sequence (DNA): TGTGCCAGCAGCTTGGCAACTTGGGGCAATCAGCCCCAGCATTTT.

V gene TRBV15 combines with J gene TRBJ2-1; 7 bases are a match to TRBD2. CDR1 and CDR2 (germline): LNHNV, YYDKDF (reference sequence). The junction had 15 bases not matched to a gene; V was cut back by 3 bases and J by 1 base. The CDR3 is 19 amino acids. Here the CDR3 DNA reads TGTGCCACCAGCAGGGGGAGGGACTCTCTAAGTTTTTCCTACAATGAGCAGTTCTTC. Its protein is CATSRGRDSLSFSYNEQFF.

The chain couples TRBV6-6 to TRBJ1-5; TRBD1 agrees at 11 bases. The CDR3 is 16 amino acids. Germline lookup yields CDR1 MNHNY and CDR2 SVGAGI (reference sequence). Losses at the gene ends were 0 bases for V and 7 bases for J; bases not matched to a gene: 5. The CDR3 region is CASSYSVGQGAQPQHF. CDR3 nucleotide sequence: TGTGCCAGCAGTTACTCTGTTGGACAGGGGGCCCAGCCCCAGCATTTT.

The chain recombines TRBV6-1 with TRBJ2-3; D is undetermined. V lost 8 bases and J 1 base, leaving 4 bases between the germline ends. Germline CDR1 and CDR2: MNHNS and SASEGT. CDR3 size: 11 residues. CDR3 sequence: CASEGTDTQYF. As DNA, the CDR3 is TGTGCCAGCGAAGGCACAGATACGCAGTATTTT.

This clone was counted only a few times. The J gene is TRBJ2-1, the V gene TRBV10-3; D gene ambiguous. V was cut by 0 bases and J by 7 bases, with 31 bases left in between. The CDR3 sequence is 21 residues long. The germline gives CDR1 ENHRY, CDR2 SYGVKD. CDR3 loop: CAISESIEVLREHGGFNEQFF. As DNA, the CDR3 is TGTGCCATCAGTGAGTCGATCGAGGTCTTGAGAGAACATGGTGGCTTTAATGAGCAGTTCTTC.

CDR3 DNA sequence: TGTGCCAGCAGTGAAAATCTAGCGGGAGGGCCTCGGGATGAGCAGTTCTTC. It yields the protein CASSENLAGGPRDEQFF. The V call is TRBV6-1, the J call TRBJ2-1; TRBD2 agrees at 12 bases. In germline, CDR1 is MNHNS, CDR2 SASEGT. V lost 2 bases, J lost 8 bases, and 10 bases stayed unmatched. The CDR3 length is 17 residues.

V is TRBV4-2 and J is TRBJ2-2; D gene ambiguous. V lost 0 bases, J lost 6 bases, and 8 bases lay in between. Per germline, CDR1 LGHNA and CDR2 YNFKEQ. The CDR3 contains 14 residues. CDR3 coding DNA: TGTGCCAGCAGCCAAGACCGATACTCCGGGGAGCTGTTTTTT. Protein product: CASSQDRYSGELFF.

The J gene is TRBJ2-1, the V gene TRBV19; D uncertain. This CDR3 has 14 residues. Germline V gene lookup returns CDR1 LNHDA and CDR2 SQIVND (reference sequence). The V and J ends lost 4 bases and 6 bases respectively, with 13 bases between them. The CDR3 DNA is TGTGCCAGTAGTACCGCCAACCGGGCCAATGAGCAGTTCTTC. As protein: CASSTANRANEQFF. The entire variable domain, with the rest obtained from reference TRBV19 and TRBJ2-1, is as follows: DGGITQSPKYLFRKEGQNVTLSCEQNLNHDAMYWYRQDPGQGLRLIYYSQIVNDFQKGDIAEGYSVSREKKESFPLTVTSAQKNPTAFYLCASSTANRANEQFFGPGTRLTVL.